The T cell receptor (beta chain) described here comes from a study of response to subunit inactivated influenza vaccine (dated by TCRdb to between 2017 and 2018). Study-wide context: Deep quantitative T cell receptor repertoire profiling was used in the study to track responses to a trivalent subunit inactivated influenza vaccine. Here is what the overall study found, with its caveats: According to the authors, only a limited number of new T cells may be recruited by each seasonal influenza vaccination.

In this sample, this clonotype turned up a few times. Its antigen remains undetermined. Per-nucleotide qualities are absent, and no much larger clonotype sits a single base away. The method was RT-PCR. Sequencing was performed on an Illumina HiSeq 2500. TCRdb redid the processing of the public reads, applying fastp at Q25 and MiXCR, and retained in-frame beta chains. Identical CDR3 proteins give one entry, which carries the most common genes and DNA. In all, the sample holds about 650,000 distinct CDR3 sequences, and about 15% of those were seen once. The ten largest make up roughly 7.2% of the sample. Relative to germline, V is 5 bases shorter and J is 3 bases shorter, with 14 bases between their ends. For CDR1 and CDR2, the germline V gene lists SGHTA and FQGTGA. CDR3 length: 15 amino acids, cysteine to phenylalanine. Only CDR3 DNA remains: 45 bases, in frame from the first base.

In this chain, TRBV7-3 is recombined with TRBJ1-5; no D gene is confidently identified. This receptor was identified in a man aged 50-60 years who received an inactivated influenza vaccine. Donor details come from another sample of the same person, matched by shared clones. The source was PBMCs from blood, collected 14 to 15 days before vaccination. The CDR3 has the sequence CASSLQGRINQPQHF. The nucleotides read TGTGCCAGCAGCCTCCAAGGACGGATCAATCAGCCCCAGCATTTT.